This entry features one T cell receptor (beta chain) sequence. Its target is unknown. The data were taken from a study of T cells after yellow fever vaccination. The wider study: Researchers used SMART-Seq v4 Ultra Low Input to prepare fractions that had low cell numbers. Points from the study as a whole: Booster sampling recovered most clones from primary vaccination (under 97% CD4, around 88% CD8).

Germline V gene sequence: CDR1 DFQATT, CDR2 SNEGSKA (reference sequence). V gave up 1 base and J gave up 5 bases, with 11 bases separating them. CDR3 length equals 13 residues. TCRdb re-called the 5' RACE reads with MiXCR, one entry per CDR3 protein. This table has about 550,000 distinct CDR3 sequences, roughly 19% appearing once. This specimen was PBMCs, taken 15 days after the yellow fever booster vaccination. This chain joins TRBV20-1 and TRBJ2-5; a weak D match, TRBD2 (5 bases). The source of this sequence is a man aged 30 to 39 who received the YFV17D yellow fever vaccine. The CDR3: CSARVGLVETQYF. The CDR3 nucleotides read TGCAGTGCTAGAGTTGGACTGGTGGAGACCCAGTACTTC.